This TCR beta chain was recorded in a study of blood T cell repertoires in COVID-19. Some clones are missing from TCRdb's copy, which holds only in-frame ones; the method was immunoSEQ multiplex PCR. The table records approximately 13,000 clones, around 73% of them present only once. Deletions cut 5 bases from V and 6 bases from J, with 19 bases between. The germline V gene encodes CDR1 SGHVS and CDR2 FQNEAQ. The CDR3 length is 15 residues. The gene calls are TRBV7-8 and TRBJ1-2; weak D call: TRBD1 (5 bases). Specimen: peripheral blood. The source is a boy aged 2-9 years with active or convalescent COVID-19. The CDR3 spells CASSQAQGSGDGYTF. Here the CDR3 DNA reads TGTGCCAGCAGCCAAGCGCAGGGAAGTGGTGATGGCTACACCTTC.